Many counts were recorded for the clone carrying this T cell receptor beta chain. What it binds is not known. Unique molecular identifiers were used in preparing the TCRbeta library. TCRdb recomputed calls from the PCR reads with MiXCR, one row per CDR3 protein. The sample has some 200,000 distinct CDR3 sequences; roughly 7% are singletons. The sample originates from a study of T-cell reconstitution after alpha-beta-depleted transplantation in children. Broader study findings: Certain patients had high TCRbeta diversity at day 60, and it came from recipient T cells and thymic progenitors that survived. Several hundred graft clones that had expanded were reportedly the source of alpha-beta T cells about two months after transplant.

The CDR3 sequence is 16 residues long. V gave up 0 bases and J gave up 2 bases; unmatched junction bases: 5. CDR1 and CDR2 from the germline V gene are LGHNA and YSLEER. The sequence derives from a boy younger than 10 with acute lymphoblastic leukemia, due to receive a stem cell transplant. The chain recombines TRBV4-3 with TRBJ2-7; 9 bases match TRBD2. Sequences were derived from PBMCs, sampled before TCRalphabeta/CD19-depleted stem cell transplant. The CDR3 loop is CASSQDGREGAYEQYF. CDR3 DNA sequence: TGCGCCAGCAGCCAAGATGGGCGGGAGGGAGCCTACGAGCAGTACTTC.